This T cell receptor beta chain was sequenced during a study of blood T cell repertoires in COVID-19 (dated by TCRdb to 2018 to 2021). Some background on the complete study: Samples covering the acute and convalescent phases of COVID-19 were provided by collaborators in the United States, Italy and Spain. The material from the prospective study consisted of cDNA or gDNA derived from T cells, B-cell-depleted T cells, or PBMCs. Subjects who had been exposed to COVID-19, were actively infected with it, or had recovered from it provided the deeply sampled blood TCRbeta repertoires that made up the dataset. The repertoires were released in a freely available public database meant as a resource for research on the immune response to SARS-CoV-2. The samples were drawn from two sources: the first 160 participants of the ongoing ImmuneRACE study, and 1,000 to 1,500 subjects contributed by 6 global collaborators. Sample metadata almost always included a de-identified subject ID, COVID-19 status, age in years and sex. Where available, HLA class I and class II types were obtained from metadata supplied by the sample provider rather than from assay-based typing.

As encoded in the germline V gene, CDR1 is ENHRY while CDR2 is SYGVKD. The CDR3, cysteine through phenylalanine, is 15 amino acids long. Left in the record is the CDR3 DNA by itself, 45 bases read in frame from the first base. At the junction V is shortened by 6 bases and J by 6 bases, with 20 bases in between. With regard to this clone: The specificity of this receptor is unknown. Base-call qualities are not available, and no considerably larger clone is one nucleotide away.

Collaborating institutions collected whole blood in K2EDTA tubes following their own protocols. Collaborator samples were shipped for TCRbeta analysis as frozen whole blood, isolated PBMCs, or DNA extracted from either sample type. Study-wide conclusions, independent of this receptor: Clinical and demographic metadata were provided uncurated, with the amount varying by source and participant.

TCRbeta CDR3 regions were amplified from genomic DNA using the immunoSEQ Assay, a bias-controlled multiplex PCR. The authors processed their data as follows. Within the assay, amplification of reference gene primers was used to estimate how many nucleated cells each sample contained. To quantify the absolute abundance of each unique TCRbeta CDR3 rearrangement, sequence reads were collapsed and filtered. For each sample, productive Simpson clonality was calculated as the square root of Simpson's diversity index over productive rearrangements. The table was pulled from immuneACCESS by TCRdb, which kept in-frame rearrangements only. Such tables lose some clones; where checked, under half of the loss comes from unresolved V genes, and the rest has no known cause. The V and J calls and clone size come from that table; D and trimming were worked out from the DNA. The sample contains 230,000 or so clones, roughly 90% of them found a single time. The top ten constitute 1.9% of the sample.

The clonotype comes from a man aged 35 to 55 with active or convalescent COVID-19. The specimen sequenced was peripheral blood. The chain is assembled from TRBV10-3 and TRBJ1-2, with a weak D call of TRBD1 (5 bases match). The CDR3 has the sequence CAIRGGEDRLDGYTF. The DNA sequence is given as TGTGCCATCAGGGGGGGAGAAGACCGGTTGGATGGCTACACCTTC.